This is a list of T cell receptor beta chains from one sample in a study of T cell changes during pregnancy in multiple sclerosis. The table came from immunoSEQ multiplex PCR; TCRdb's copy has only in-frame clones and leaves some out. The sample lists 50,000 or so clones, approximately 90% occurring once. The source was CD4+ T cells from peripheral blood mononuclear cells, collected before pregnancy. The receptors here all came from a female donor with multiple sclerosis, enrolled in a pregnancy study. CDR3s include the opening cysteine and the closing phenylalanine or tryptophan. D genes are given only for firm matches. The size field is filled for only some rows; it gives once, few, many or a size class.

v_gene: TRBV5-1
d_gene: TRBD2
abundance: -
j_gene: TRBJ2-5
CDR3nt: TGCGCCAGCAGCCCGGGACTAGCGGGAGTCCCCGGGATTGAGGGCCAGTACTTC
CDR3aa: CASSPGLAGVPGIEGQYF

v_gene: TRBV6-6
d_gene: TRBD1
abundance: -
j_gene: TRBJ2-7
CDR3nt: TGTGCCAGCAGTTACAGGTGGGACAGGGGAGACTACGAGCAGTACTTC
CDR3aa: CASSYRWDRGDYEQYF

v_gene: TRBV5-6
d_gene: -
abundance: -
j_gene: TRBJ1-1
CDR3nt: TGTGCCAGCAGCTTCGGATCGGACAAGAACACTGAAGCTTTCTTT
CDR3aa: CASSFGSDKNTEAFF

v_gene: TRBV30
d_gene: -
abundance: once
j_gene: TRBJ2-7
CDR3nt: TGTGCCTGGCGATCTCTGGACAGATACTACGAGCAGTACTTC
CDR3aa: CAWRSLDRYYEQYF

v_gene: TRBV5-1
d_gene: -
abundance: -
j_gene: TRBJ1-1
CDR3nt: TGCGCCAGCAGCTTGGGTGACAGGACGAACACTGAAGCTTTCTTT
CDR3aa: CASSLGDRTNTEAFF

v_gene: TRBV6-1
d_gene: TRBD1
abundance: -
j_gene: TRBJ1-1
CDR3nt: TGTGCCAGCAGTGATTACAGGGGGGGGAAAGCTTTCTTT
CDR3aa: CASSDYRGGKAFF

v_gene: TRBV18
d_gene: TRBD1
abundance: -
j_gene: TRBJ2-3
CDR3nt: TGTGCCAGCTCAGCTCGGGACAGCCCCACAGATACGCAGTATTTT
CDR3aa: CASSARDSPTDTQYF

v_gene: TRBV11-2
d_gene: -
abundance: few
j_gene: TRBJ1-1
CDR3nt: TGTGCCAGCAGCTTAGATAAATTGGGAGGAGGTATGAACACTGAAGCTTTCTTT
CDR3aa: CASSLDKLGGGMNTEAFF

v_gene: TRBV5-6
d_gene: -
abundance: -
j_gene: TRBJ2-1
CDR3nt: TGTGCCAGCAGCTATACCAGGGTTAACAATGAGCAGTTCTTC
CDR3aa: CASSYTRVNNEQFF

v_gene: TRBV27
d_gene: TRBD2
abundance: -
j_gene: TRBJ2-3
CDR3nt: TGTGCCAGCAGTTCCCCGACTAGCGGGAGGTCAGATACGCAGTATTTT
CDR3aa: CASSSPTSGRSDTQYF

v_gene: TRBV4-1
d_gene: TRBD1
abundance: -
j_gene: TRBJ1-2
CDR3nt: TGCGCCAGCAGCCGAGGCGTCGCAGACAGGGGGACCTATGGCTACACCTTC
CDR3aa: CASSRGVADRGTYGYTF

v_gene: TRBV11-2
d_gene: TRBD2
abundance: few
j_gene: TRBJ2-1
CDR3nt: TGTGCCAGCGGGGGGTGGCTAGCGGGAGGAGAGCAGTTCTTC
CDR3aa: CASGGWLAGGEQFF

v_gene: TRBV6-5
d_gene: -
abundance: -
j_gene: TRBJ1-6
CDR3nt: TGTGCCAGCAGTCTCCAGAATTCACCCCTCCACTTT
CDR3aa: CASSLQNSPLHF

v_gene: TRBV7-2
d_gene: -
abundance: -
j_gene: TRBJ2-2
CDR3nt: TGTGCCAGCAGCCCCCAGGCTAACACCGGGGAGCTGTTTTTT
CDR3aa: CASSPQANTGELFF

v_gene: TRBV7-2
d_gene: -
abundance: -
j_gene: TRBJ1-2
CDR3nt: TGTGCCAGGGGCAGCCCTCCCGACTATGGCTACACCTTC
CDR3aa: CARGSPPDYGYTF

v_gene: TRBV5-5
d_gene: -
abundance: few
j_gene: TRBJ2-3
CDR3nt: TGTGCCAGCAGCTTGCTCCCGAGTGCGACAGATACGCAGTATTTT
CDR3aa: CASSLLPSATDTQYF

v_gene: TRBV6-5
d_gene: TRBD1
abundance: -
j_gene: TRBJ2-2
CDR3nt: TGTGCCAGCAGTCTCCTAACAGGGGGCCCCGGGGAGCTGTTTTTT
CDR3aa: CASSLLTGGPGELFF

v_gene: TRBV11-1
d_gene: TRBD1
abundance: -
j_gene: TRBJ2-7
CDR3nt: TGTGCCAGCAGCTTTGACAGGGCACGCGGGTACTACGAGCAGTACTTC
CDR3aa: CASSFDRARGYYEQYF

v_gene: TRBV19
d_gene: TRBD1
abundance: -
j_gene: TRBJ1-1
CDR3nt: TGTGCCAGTATCCTGACCGGGACAGGGAACACTGAAGCTTTCTTT
CDR3aa: CASILTGTGNTEAFF

v_gene: TRBV5-5
d_gene: -
abundance: -
j_gene: TRBJ1-3
CDR3nt: TGTGCCAGCAGCTTGGGGGTAGGGGGTATTTCTGGAAACACCATATATTTT
CDR3aa: CASSLGVGGISGNTIYF

v_gene: TRBV5-1
d_gene: TRBD2
abundance: -
j_gene: TRBJ2-3
CDR3nt: TGCGCCAGCAGCCCCCAATTACCGGGACTAGCGGGAGGAAGCACAGATACGCAGTATTTT
CDR3aa: CASSPQLPGLAGGSTDTQYF

v_gene: TRBV18
d_gene: -
abundance: -
j_gene: TRBJ2-7
CDR3nt: TGTGCCAGCTCACCTTCCAGTACCTACGAGCAGTACTTC
CDR3aa: CASSPSSTYEQYF

v_gene: TRBV28
d_gene: TRBD2
abundance: -
j_gene: TRBJ2-3
CDR3nt: TGTGCCAGCAGTTTAGCGGGAGGGGTGGAAGATACGCAGTATTTT
CDR3aa: CASSLAGGVEDTQYF

v_gene: TRBV5-1
d_gene: TRBD2
abundance: -
j_gene: TRBJ2-1
CDR3nt: TGCGCCAGCAGCTCCCCCGCTAGCGGTGTTGAGCAGTTCTTC
CDR3aa: CASSSPASGVEQFF

v_gene: TRBV18
d_gene: -
abundance: -
j_gene: TRBJ1-5
CDR3nt: TGTGCCAGCTCACCTTACAGGGAAGGAACCAATCAGCCCCAGCATTTT
CDR3aa: CASSPYREGTNQPQHF

v_gene: TRBV29-1
d_gene: TRBD1
abundance: -
j_gene: TRBJ1-2
CDR3nt: TGCAGCGTTCAACACCCGACAGGGGCGGTACGGGCTAACTATGGCTACACCTTC
CDR3aa: CSVQHPTGAVRANYGYTF